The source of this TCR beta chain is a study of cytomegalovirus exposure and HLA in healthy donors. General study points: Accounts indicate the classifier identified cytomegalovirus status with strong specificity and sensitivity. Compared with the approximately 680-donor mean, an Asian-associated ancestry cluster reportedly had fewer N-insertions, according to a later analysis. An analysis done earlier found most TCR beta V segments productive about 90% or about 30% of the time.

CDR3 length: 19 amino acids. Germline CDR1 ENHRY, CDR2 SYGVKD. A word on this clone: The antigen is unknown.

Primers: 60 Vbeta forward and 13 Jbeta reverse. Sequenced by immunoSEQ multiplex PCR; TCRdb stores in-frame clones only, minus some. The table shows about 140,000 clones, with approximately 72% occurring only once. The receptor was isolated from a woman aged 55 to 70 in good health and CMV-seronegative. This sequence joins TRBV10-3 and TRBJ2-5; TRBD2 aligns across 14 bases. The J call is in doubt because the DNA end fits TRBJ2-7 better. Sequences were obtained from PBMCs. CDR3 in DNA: TGTGCCATCAGCACTGGGACTAGCGGGAGTCTCACCTCCGTCTACGAGCAGTACTTC. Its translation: CAISTGTSGSLTSVYEQYF.